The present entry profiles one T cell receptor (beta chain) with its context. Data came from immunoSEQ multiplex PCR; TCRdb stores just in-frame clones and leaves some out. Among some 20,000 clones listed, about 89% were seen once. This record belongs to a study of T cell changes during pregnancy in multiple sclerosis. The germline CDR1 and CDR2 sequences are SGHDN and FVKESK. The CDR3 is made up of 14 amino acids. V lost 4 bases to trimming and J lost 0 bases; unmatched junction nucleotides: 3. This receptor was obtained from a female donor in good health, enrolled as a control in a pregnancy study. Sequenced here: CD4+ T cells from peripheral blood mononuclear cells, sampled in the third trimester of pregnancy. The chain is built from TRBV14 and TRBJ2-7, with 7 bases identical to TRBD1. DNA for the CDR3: TGTGCCAGCAGCCCGGACAGGTTCTCCTACGAGCAGTACTTC. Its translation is CASSPDRFSYEQYF.